This T cell receptor beta chain was sequenced for a study of T cell responses to AZD1222 COVID-19 vaccine. With regard to this clone: Its antigen is unknown.

Findings and caveats of the study: Scientists sampled the repertoires only once the peak T cell response had passed. Donors in the cohort were predominantly white British and more often female, and clonal diversity was possibly underestimated. Breadth and depth of Spike-specific TCRs rose after two AZD1222 doses.

Method: immunoSEQ multiplex PCR; TCRdb's copy keeps in-frame clones and lacks some. The sample has about 120,000 clones; 93% are singletons. This CDR3 contains 13 residues. Trimming took 3 bases from V and 6 from J, leaving 15 bases between them. Germline V gene lookup returns CDR1 DFQATT and CDR2 SNEGSKA (reference sequence). Source: peripheral blood, taken on day 0 of AZD1222 vaccination. The TCR originated in an adult in good health. The chain uses TRBV20-1 and TRBJ2-7, with TRBD1 as a possible D gene (5 bases). CDR3 sequence reads: CSASSRVDGEQYF. The CDR3 DNA reads as TGCAGTGCTAGTAGCAGGGTAGATGGCGAGCAGTACTTC.